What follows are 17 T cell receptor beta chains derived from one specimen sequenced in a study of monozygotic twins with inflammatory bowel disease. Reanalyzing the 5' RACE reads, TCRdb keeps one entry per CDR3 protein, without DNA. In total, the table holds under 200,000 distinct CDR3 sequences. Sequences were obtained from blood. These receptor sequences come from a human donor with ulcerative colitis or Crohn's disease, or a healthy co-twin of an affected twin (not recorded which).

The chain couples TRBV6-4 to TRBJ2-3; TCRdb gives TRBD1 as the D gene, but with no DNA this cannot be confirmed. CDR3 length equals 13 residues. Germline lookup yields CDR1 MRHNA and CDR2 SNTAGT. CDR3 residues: CASSAGDTDTQYF.

This chain's CDR3 is CASSSRGSGLGTDTQYF. V and J are TRBV11-2 and TRBJ2-3; TCRdb calls TRBD2, which cannot be checked without DNA. CDR1 SGHAT and CDR2 FQNNGV come from the germline V gene. CDR3 length equals 17 residues.

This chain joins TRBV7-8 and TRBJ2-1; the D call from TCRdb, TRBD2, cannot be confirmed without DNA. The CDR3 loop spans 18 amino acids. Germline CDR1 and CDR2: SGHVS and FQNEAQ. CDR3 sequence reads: CASSLFSGSGGSYNEQFF.

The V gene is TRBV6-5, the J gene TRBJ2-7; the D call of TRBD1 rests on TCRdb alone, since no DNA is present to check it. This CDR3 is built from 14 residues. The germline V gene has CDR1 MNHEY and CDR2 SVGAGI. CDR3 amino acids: CASSNTPERYEQYF.

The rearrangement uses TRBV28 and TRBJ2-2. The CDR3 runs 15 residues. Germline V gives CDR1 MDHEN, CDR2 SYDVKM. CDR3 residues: CASSYLRGNTGELFF.

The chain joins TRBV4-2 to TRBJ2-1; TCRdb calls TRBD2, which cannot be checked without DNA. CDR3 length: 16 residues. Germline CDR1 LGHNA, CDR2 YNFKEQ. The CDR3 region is CASSLAGTSGYNEQFF.

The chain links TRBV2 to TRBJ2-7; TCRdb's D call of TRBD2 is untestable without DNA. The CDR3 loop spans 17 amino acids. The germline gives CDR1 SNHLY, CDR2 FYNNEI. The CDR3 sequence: CASRPRTAGTSGYEQYF.

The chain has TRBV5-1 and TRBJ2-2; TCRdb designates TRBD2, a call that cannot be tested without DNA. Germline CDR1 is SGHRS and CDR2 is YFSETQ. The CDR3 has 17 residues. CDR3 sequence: CASSASFSAGDTGELFF.

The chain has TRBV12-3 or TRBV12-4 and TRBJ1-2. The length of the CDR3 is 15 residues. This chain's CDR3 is CASKFPIGEGYGYTF.

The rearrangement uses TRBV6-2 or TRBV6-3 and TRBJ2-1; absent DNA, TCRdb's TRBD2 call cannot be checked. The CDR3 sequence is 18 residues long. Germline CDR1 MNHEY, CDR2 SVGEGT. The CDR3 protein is CASSPLTSGRRINNEQFF.

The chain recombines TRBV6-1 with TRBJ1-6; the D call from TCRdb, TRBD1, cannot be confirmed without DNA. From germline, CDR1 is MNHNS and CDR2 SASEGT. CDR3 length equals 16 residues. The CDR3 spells CASSPPIEVQAKPLHF.

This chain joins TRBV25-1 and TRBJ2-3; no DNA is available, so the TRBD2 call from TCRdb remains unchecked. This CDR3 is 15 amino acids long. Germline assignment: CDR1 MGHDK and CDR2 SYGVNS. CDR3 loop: CASSESLAGGNTQYF.

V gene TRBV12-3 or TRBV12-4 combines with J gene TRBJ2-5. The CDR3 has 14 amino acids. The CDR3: CASSFITEKETQYF.

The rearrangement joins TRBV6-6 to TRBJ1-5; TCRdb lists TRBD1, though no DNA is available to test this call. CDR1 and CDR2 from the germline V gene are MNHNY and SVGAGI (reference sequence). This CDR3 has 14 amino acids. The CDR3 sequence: CASRFLQGGQPQHF.

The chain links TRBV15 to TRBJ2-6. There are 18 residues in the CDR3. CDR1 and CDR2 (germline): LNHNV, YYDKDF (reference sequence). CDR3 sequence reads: CATSTSIETNSGANVLTF.

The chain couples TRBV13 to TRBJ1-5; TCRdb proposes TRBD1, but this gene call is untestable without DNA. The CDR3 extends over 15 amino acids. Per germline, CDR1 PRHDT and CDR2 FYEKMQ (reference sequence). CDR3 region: CASSQGGHSNQPQHF.

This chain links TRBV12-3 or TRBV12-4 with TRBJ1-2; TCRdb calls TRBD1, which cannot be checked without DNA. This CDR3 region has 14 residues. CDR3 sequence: CASSTGQGVYGYTF.